These 8 T cell receptor beta chains came from one sample sequenced in a study of CD8 T cells in Susac syndrome. RNA amounts of 0.5 to 1 ug underwent reverse transcription with random hexamers. Each CDR3 protein gets one entry after TCRdb re-called the immunoSEQ multiplex PCR reads with MiXCR. There are 150,000 to 200,000 distinct CDR3 sequences in the sample; approximately 94% occur only once, and around 0.093% lies in the top ten. Sequencing was done on a sample of CD4+ T cells from PBMCs. These TCRs come from a human donor with multiple sclerosis.

This clonotype was observed once. The V gene is TRBV11-2, the J gene TRBJ2-5, with 7 bases that match TRBD1. The J segment lost 6 bases and the V segment lost 5 bases, leaving 15 bases of the junction unmatched. In germline, CDR1 is SGHAT, CDR2 FQNNGV. This CDR3 spans 16 amino acids. The CDR3 DNA is TGTGCCAGCAGCGATCACAGGGGACCGACTTTGAAGACCCAGTACTTC. It is translated as CASSDHRGPTLKTQYF.

The chain couples TRBV5-1 to TRBJ2-7, with D tentatively TRBD1 (5 bases). V lost 2 bases and J lost 3, with 9 bases in between. This CDR3 spans 13 amino acids. Germline V gene sequence: CDR1 SGHRS, CDR2 YFSETQ. In nucleotides, the CDR3 is TGCGCCAGCAGCTTTCAGACAGACTACGAGCAGTACTTC. It encodes CASSFQTDYEQYF.

The chain links TRBV27 to TRBJ1-5; no reliable D call. Germline CDR1 MNHEY, CDR2 SMNVEV (reference sequence). The CDR3 has 13 residues. Between the trimmed V and J ends, which lost 2 bases and 4 bases, there was a span of 6 bases. CDR3: CASSLTVNQPQHF. The CDR3, as DNA: TGTGCCAGCAGTTTAACGGTGAATCAGCCCCAGCATTTT.

The chain couples TRBV19 to TRBJ1-4, with a possible D match to TRBD1 (5 bases). Germline-derived CDR1 and CDR2 are LNHDA and SQIVND (reference sequence). This CDR3 has 13 amino acids. Trimming took off 3 bases at V and 10 bases at J, with 12 bases between the two ends. CDR3 loop: CASSISRDRKLFF. DNA of the CDR3: TGTGCCAGTAGTATCTCCAGGGATCGAAAACTGTTTTTT.

This clonotype occurred once. The gene calls are TRBV27 and TRBJ1-5; D remains unclear. CDR1 and CDR2 (germline): MNHEY, SMNVEV (reference sequence). This CDR3 has 14 amino acids. Trimming took 4 bases from V and 3 from J, leaving 10 bases between them. In DNA, the CDR3 is TGTGCCAGCAGTTGGACGGGAACCAATCAGCCCCAGCATTTT. Amino acid sequence: CASSWTGTNQPQHF.

The rearrangement links TRBV7-9 to TRBJ1-5; the match to TRBD1 covers 7 bases. CDR1 and CDR2 from the germline V gene are SEHNR and FQNEAQ (reference sequence). CDR3 length equals 14 residues. V gave up 4 bases and J gave up 5 bases; unmatched junction bases: 5. The CDR3 DNA reads TGTGCCAGCAGCTCTACCGGGACAGATCAGCCCCAGCATTTT. Translated: CASSSTGTDQPQHF.

The gene calls are TRBV15 and TRBJ1-3; possible D gene TRBD1, 5 bases. The CDR3 is 14 amino acids. Germline CDR1 reads LNHNV; CDR2 reads YYDKDF (reference sequence). V was trimmed by 4 bases and J by 3 bases, leaving 10 bases between them. CDR3 in DNA: TGTGCCACCAGCAACAGGTTGATTGGAAACACCATATATTTT. Its translation is CATSNRLIGNTIYF.

A single count supports this clonotype. The J gene is TRBJ1-1, the V gene TRBV2; D is uncertain. The CDR3 has 13 residues. Looked up from germline, CDR1 is SNHLY and CDR2 is FYNNEI. V shed 3 bases and J shed 0 bases, with 5 bases lying between them. The CDR3 here is CASSEGLNTEAFF. For the CDR3, the DNA is TGTGCCAGCAGTGAGGGCCTGAACACTGAAGCTTTCTTT.